This T cell receptor beta chain derives from a study of identical twins. Overall study findings and caveats: Monozygotic twin pairs showed more out-of-frame TCR alpha sharing than models estimated. Twin-shared out-of-frame alpha sequences were enriched for low generation probability. Zero-insertion analyses might be partly confounded by invariant T cells like MAIT and iNKT.

A universal primer site was created by template switching, with the cDNA bearing unique molecular identifiers. TCRdb recomputed calls from the 5' RACE reads with MiXCR, one row per CDR3 protein. The table shows around 370,000 distinct CDR3 sequences, with 9% occurring only once. Trimming pared 8 bases from V and 0 bases from J, leaving 10 bases between. CDR1 MGHRA and CDR2 YSYEKL come from the germline V gene. This CDR3 comprises 13 residues. Of note for this clonotype: Its antigen is currently unknown.

Sequencing was carried out using naive T cells sorted from blood. This receptor was taken from a woman aged 45-60 years in good health. The chain recombines TRBV4-1 with TRBJ2-5, with no clear D. CDR3 nucleotide sequence: TGCGCCAGCCGGGCGGTTAACCAAGAGACCCAGTACTTC. Amino acid sequence: CASRAVNQETQYF.